The entry below describes one TCR beta chain. The data originate from a study of cytomegalovirus exposure and HLA in healthy donors. PCR used 60 Vbeta primers and 13 Jbeta primers. Clones were sequenced by immunoSEQ multiplex PCR, and TCRdb holds only the in-frame ones, with some missing. The data show some 120,000 clones, 76% seen once. V lost 10 bases and J lost 5, with 15 bases in between. The CDR3 extends over 13 amino acids. Per the germline V gene, CDR1 is MNHEY and CDR2 is SVGAGI. This TCR derives from a man aged 50 to 59 in good health and CMV-seronegative. The sequenced sample was PBMCs. This rearrangement joins TRBV6-5 to TRBJ2-1, with a tentative D call TRBD2 (5 bases). CDR3 DNA: TGTGCCATCGCCGCGACTATTAACAATGAGCAGTTCTTC. Its protein is CAIAATINNEQFF.